The present entry profiles one T cell receptor beta chain with its context. The authors ran the immunoSEQ assay, v3.0, at survey level. Generated by immunoSEQ multiplex PCR, the TCRdb table keeps only in-frame clones and is missing some. The sample consists of 25,000 to 30,000 clones, roughly 89% of them appearing once. From germline, CDR1 is LNHDA and CDR2 SQIVND (reference sequence). The CDR3 loop spans 14 amino acids. V was clipped by 6 bases and J by 4 bases, with 13 bases between them. These data originate in a study of long-term antiretroviral therapy in people with HIV. The starting material was unsorted PBMCs, obtained 1.8 years after starting antiretroviral therapy. This clonotype was obtained from a woman between 18 and 30 years old with HIV. This chain links TRBV19 with TRBJ2-1; D not resolved. Here the CDR3 DNA reads TGTGCCAGTAGCCAAACCGGGTCGTACAATGAGCAGTTCTTC. It yields the protein CASSQTGSYNEQFF.